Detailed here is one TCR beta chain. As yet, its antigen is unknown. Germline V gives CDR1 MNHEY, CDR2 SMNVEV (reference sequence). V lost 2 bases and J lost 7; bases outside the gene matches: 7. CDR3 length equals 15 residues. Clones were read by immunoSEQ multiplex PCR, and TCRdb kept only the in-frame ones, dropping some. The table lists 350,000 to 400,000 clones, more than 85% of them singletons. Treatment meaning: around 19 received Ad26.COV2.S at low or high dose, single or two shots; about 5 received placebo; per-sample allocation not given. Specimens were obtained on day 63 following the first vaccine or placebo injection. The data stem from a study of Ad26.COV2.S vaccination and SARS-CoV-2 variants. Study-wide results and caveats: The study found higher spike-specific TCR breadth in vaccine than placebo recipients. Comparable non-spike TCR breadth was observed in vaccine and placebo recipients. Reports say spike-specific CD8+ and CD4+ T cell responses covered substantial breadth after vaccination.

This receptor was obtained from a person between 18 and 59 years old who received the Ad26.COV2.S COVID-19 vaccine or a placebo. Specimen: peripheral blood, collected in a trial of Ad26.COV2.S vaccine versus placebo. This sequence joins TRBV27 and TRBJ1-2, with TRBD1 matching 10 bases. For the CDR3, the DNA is TGTGCCAGCAGTTTAAAAGCCGGGACAGGGGTTGGCTACACCTTC. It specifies CASSLKAGTGVGYTF.